This is a list of T cell receptor beta chains from one sample in a study of T-cell reconstitution after alpha-beta-depleted transplantation in children. In TCRdb, the PCR reads were re-called with MiXCR into one record per CDR3 protein. The repertoire consists of around 450,000 distinct CDR3 sequences, with around two fifths occurring once and the leading ten covering about 30%. This sample comprised PBMCs, obtained before TCRalphabeta/CD19-depleted stem cell transplant. The receptors come from a girl aged 2 to 9 with aplastic anemia, due to receive a stem cell transplant. CDR3s include the opening cysteine and the closing phenylalanine or tryptophan. The D gene is left open where the match is weak. Rows may omit the clone size; those that give it use once, few, many or a size class.

size | J | V | D | DNA | CDR3
. | TRBJ1-2 | TRBV20-1 | . | TGCAGTGCTAGAGATGGACTTAACTATGGCTACACCTTC | CSARDGLNYGYTF
. | TRBJ1-3 | TRBV29-1 | . | TGCAGCGTTGTAGGGACCGGAAACACCATATATTTT | CSVVGTGNTIYF
. | TRBJ2-3 | TRBV28 | . | TGTGCCAGCACGTCAGGCGATCTCACAGATACGCAGTATTTT | CASTSGDLTDTQYF
. | TRBJ2-7 | TRBV27 | . | TGTGCGACGGGGGCCTCCTCCTACGAGCAGTACTTC | CATGASSYEQYF
few | TRBJ2-7 | TRBV29-1 | . | TGCAGCGTAGGTAAAGGCGGATCCTACGAGCAGTACTTC | CSVGKGGSYEQYF
. | TRBJ2-2 | TRBV20-1 | TRBD1 | TGCAGTGCTAGAAGTTTACAGGGACAGCGAGGGGCCGGGGAGCTGTTTTTT | CSARSLQGQRGAGELFF
. | TRBJ2-2 | TRBV29-1 | TRBD2 | TGCAGCGTTGGACTAGCGGGTTGGGATCCCGGGGAGCTGTTTTTT | CSVGLAGWDPGELFF
many | TRBJ2-1 | TRBV12-3/TRBV12-4 | . | TGTGCCAGCAGTTATGAGAGCGGGTACAATGAGCAGTTCTTC | CASSYESGYNEQFF
many | TRBJ2-2 | TRBV4-3 | TRBD1 | TGCGCCAGCAGCCGCTTGACAGGGGGCGCCACCGGGGAGCTGTTTTTT | CASSRLTGGATGELFF
few | TRBJ2-3 | TRBV5-1 | TRBD2 | TGCGCCAGCAGCTCTACCGGGACTAGTGCCCTAGATACGCAGTATTTT | CASSSTGTSALDTQYF
. | TRBJ2-5 | TRBV9 | TRBD2 | TGTGCCAGCAGCGTAGGTGTAGCGGGAGAGGGAGAGACCCAGTACTTC | CASSVGVAGEGETQYF
few | TRBJ1-3 | TRBV19 | . | TGTGCCAGCGAACAGGGCTCCTCTGGAAACACCATATATTTT | CASEQGSSGNTIYF
few | TRBJ1-1 | TRBV7-9 | TRBD1 | TGTGCCAGCAGCTCAGGGACAGGGTTGGGAACTGAAGCTTTCTTT | CASSSGTGLGTEAFF
. | TRBJ1-2 | TRBV6-1 | TRBD1 | TGTGCCAGCAGTGAGGACAGGGTTGGTGGCTACACCTTC | CASSEDRVGGYTF
. | TRBJ2-3 | TRBV28 | TRBD2 | TGTGCCAGCAGTTTAGAGCTAGCGGGAGATGAAGATACGCAGTATTTT | CASSLELAGDEDTQYF
. | TRBJ2-2 | TRBV20-1 | . | TGCAGTGCTAGAGATCGCGTAGGGGAGCTGTTTTTT | CSARDRVGELFF
. | TRBJ2-7 | TRBV5-1 | . | TGCGCCAGCAGCTTGGATCCGGGGGCGGACGAGCAGTACTTC | CASSLDPGADEQYF
. | TRBJ1-3 | TRBV29-1 | . | TGCAGCGTTTGGTTCCACTCTGGAAACACCATATATTTT | CSVWFHSGNTIYF
. | TRBJ2-7 | TRBV5-1 | TRBD2 | TGCGCCAGCAGCTCGCGGGAGGGGGCCTACGAGCAGTACTTC | CASSSREGAYEQYF
few | TRBJ1-3 | TRBV28 | . | TGTGCCAGCAGTCGGGGGGCCCGACGTTCTGGAAACACCATATATTTT | CASSRGARRSGNTIYF
many | TRBJ2-7 | TRBV20-1 | TRBD2 | TGCAGTGCAGCGGGGAGCTACGAGCAGTACTTC | CSAAGSYEQYF
many | TRBJ2-1 | TRBV24-1 | TRBD2 | TGTGCCACCAGTGATTCCTTAGCGGGGCGTAACAATGAGCAGTTCTTC | CATSDSLAGRNNEQFF
. | TRBJ2-1 | TRBV20-1 | TRBD1 | TGCAGTGCTAGAAGCCGGGACAGGGCAATTATGGAGCAGTTCTTC | CSARSRDRAIMEQFF
. | TRBJ1-1 | TRBV7-3 | . | TGTGCCAGCAGCCCCAAGGGGGGGACAACTGAAGCTTTCTTT | CASSPKGGTTEAFF
. | TRBJ2-3 | TRBV5-1 | TRBD2 | TGCGCCAGCAGTCCGGGACTAGCAGTTGCAGATACGCAGTATTTT | CASSPGLAVADTQYF
once | TRBJ1-1 | TRBV12-3/TRBV12-4 | . | TGTGCCAGCACTTTCGAAGTCTACGCTGAAGCTTTCTTT | CASTFEVYAEAFF
. | TRBJ2-1 | TRBV10-3 | . | TGTGCCATCAGTTCGGGGGCCGGCTACAATGAGCAGTTCTTC | CAISSGAGYNEQFF
. | TRBJ2-6 | TRBV20-1 | . | TGCAGTGCTAGAAACAGGGCTGGGGCCAACGTCCTGACTTTC | CSARNRAGANVLTF
. | TRBJ2-4 | TRBV7-9 | . | TGTGCCAGCAGCTTAGTAGGGACTGGAAACATTCAGTACTTC | CASSLVGTGNIQYF
once | TRBJ2-2 | TRBV20-1 | TRBD1 | TGCAGTGCTCCACTTACAGGGGACACCGGGGAGCTGTTTTTT | CSAPLTGDTGELFF
few | TRBJ2-7 | TRBV7-3 | . | TGTGCCAGCAGCTTAATATGGGACACCTCCTACGAGCAGTACTTC | CASSLIWDTSYEQYF
. | TRBJ1-2 | TRBV5-1 | . | TGCGCCAGCAGCTCGGACGCCACAAGGGGCTACACCTTC | CASSSDATRGYTF
. | TRBJ2-7 | TRBV7-8 | . | TGTGCCAGCAGCTTAGCGATTACTACTTACGAGCAGTACTTC | CASSLAITTYEQYF
. | TRBJ2-3 | TRBV20-1 | TRBD2 | TGCAGTGCTAATCCGGGACTAGCGGGCACAGATACGCAGTATTTT | CSANPGLAGTDTQYF
few | TRBJ2-7 | TRBV18 | . | TGTGCCAGCTCACCCATCGGTTCAGGGGATTCCTACGAGCAGTACTTC | CASSPIGSGDSYEQYF
few | TRBJ1-1 | TRBV18 | TRBD1 | TGTGCCAGCTCACAAAACCAGTGGGACAGGGTGACTGAAGCTTTCTTT | CASSQNQWDRVTEAFF
once | TRBJ2-1 | TRBV29-1 | TRBD2 | TGCAGCGTTCCGACTAGCGGGAACAATGAGCAGTTCTTC | CSVPTSGNNEQFF
. | TRBJ2-2 | TRBV29-1 | TRBD2 | TGCAGCGTTGAAGGCTTGGCGGGAGGCCATACCGGGGAGCTGTTTTTT | CSVEGLAGGHTGELFF
. | TRBJ2-1 | TRBV20-1 | TRBD2 | TGCAGTACGATACTAGCGGGAGTTGAGTTCTTC | CSTILAGVEFF
. | TRBJ2-1 | TRBV6-5 | . | TGTGCCAGCAGTTGGGCTAGCGTCAATGAGCAGTTCTTC | CASSWASVNEQFF
. | TRBJ2-5 | TRBV5-1 | . | TGCGCCAGCAGCGCCCACCCTACAGGGTCCCAAGAGACCCAGTACTTC | CASSAHPTGSQETQYF
. | TRBJ2-7 | TRBV24-1 | . | TGTGCCACCCCGGGCAAATCCTACGAGCAGTACTTC | CATPGKSYEQYF
. | TRBJ2-7 | TRBV20-1 | TRBD1 | TGCAGTGCCGGAGACAGGGAATGGAGTACCTACGAGCAGTACTTC | CSAGDREWSTYEQYF
. | TRBJ1-1 | TRBV20-1 | TRBD1 | TGCAGTGCCACTGGCCAGGACAGGGAGGCGACTGAAGCTTTCTTT | CSATGQDREATEAFF
. | TRBJ2-3 | TRBV7-2 | . | TGTGCCAGCAGTGGACAGATTCATACCGATACGCAGTATTTT | CASSGQIHTDTQYF
. | TRBJ2-7 | TRBV29-1 | TRBD1 | TGCAGCGCGGGACAGGGACTCTCCTACGAGCAGTACTTC | CSAGQGLSYEQYF
many | TRBJ1-2 | TRBV6-2/TRBV6-3 | TRBD1 | TGTGCCAGCAGTTACTCTGTCGGCAGGGGGCGCCTCTTCGGTGGCTACACCTTC | CASSYSVGRGRLFGGYTF
few | TRBJ2-7 | TRBV7-9 | TRBD2 | TGTGCCAGCAGCTTAACGGCTAGCGGGGCCTACGAGCAGTACTTC | CASSLTASGAYEQYF
. | TRBJ2-7 | TRBV28 | . | TGTGCCAGCAGTTTTTCGAGGTCCGGACAGTACTTC | CASSFSRSGQYF
many | TRBJ2-1 | TRBV25-1 | . | TGTGCCAGCAGGGGCCCAGGCTCCTACAATGAGCAGTTCTTC | CASRGPGSYNEQFF
many | TRBJ1-2 | TRBV12-3/TRBV12-4 | . | TGTGCCAGCAGCCCGGTTACAGGGAAAGGTGGCTACACCTTC | CASSPVTGKGGYTF
. | TRBJ1-5 | TRBV20-1 | . | TGCAGTGCTAGAGTAGCAGGCCCCGGAGGTAGCAATCAGCCCCAGCATTTT | CSARVAGPGGSNQPQHF
. | TRBJ1-6 | TRBV20-1 | TRBD1 | TGCAGTGCTAGTCGCAGGGGGCGATGGGGTTTGAATTCACCCCTCCACTTT | CSASRRGRWGLNSPLHF
few | TRBJ2-7 | TRBV7-2 | . | TGTGCCAGCTTAGGGGGGCCCGAGCAGTACTTC | CASLGGPEQYF
many | TRBJ2-1 | TRBV9 | TRBD1 | TGTGCCAGCAGCGTAGAGGACAGGGTTTTCGATGAGCAGTTCTTC | CASSVEDRVFDEQFF
few | TRBJ1-6 | TRBV6-1 | . | TGTGCCAGCAGGAGGGCGGTTAATTCACCCCTCCACTTT | CASRRAVNSPLHF
. | TRBJ2-1 | TRBV12-3/TRBV12-4 | TRBD2 | TGTGCCAGCAGTTCCTTACTAGCGGGAGGGTACAATGAGCAGTTCTTC | CASSSLLAGGYNEQFF
. | TRBJ2-7 | TRBV12-3/TRBV12-4 | TRBD1 | TGTGCCAGCAGTTTGGGGACAGGGTTGTACTTC | CASSLGTGLYF